These 18 T cell receptor beta chains originate from one sample sequenced in a study of T cells after yellow fever vaccination. MiXCR was run by TCRdb on the 5' RACE reads, yielding one entry per CDR3 protein. This repertoire shows approximately 550,000 distinct CDR3 sequences, approximately 21% found once; its top ten account for 14%. The material sequenced was PBMCs, taken 15 days after the yellow fever booster vaccination. Receptor source: a man aged 25-45 years who received the YFV17D yellow fever vaccine.

This clonotype has just a few counts. V gene TRBV6-1 combines with J gene TRBJ2-7, with TRBD2 identical over 7 bases. With V trimmed by 6 bases and J by 3 bases, 11 bases remained unmatched. The CDR3 covers 15 residues. The germline V gene encodes CDR1 MNHNS and CDR2 SASEGT. The DNA for the CDR3 is TGTGCCAGCAGCCGGGGGGTTCGGACCCTCTACGAGCAGTACTTC. Amino acids: CASSRGVRTLYEQYF.

V and J are TRBV10-2 and TRBJ2-5; TRBD1 agrees at 9 bases. The V segment lost 5 bases and the J segment 4 bases; nucleotides outside the gene matches: 8. Germline assignment: CDR1 WSHSY and CDR2 SAAADI. The CDR3 runs to 15 residues. The CDR3 nucleotides are TGCGCCAGCAGTACAGGGGGCGGGTTAGGAGAGACCCAGTACTTC. Its protein is CASSTGGGLGETQYF.

This clonotype showed up just a few times. The chain recombines TRBV28 with TRBJ1-5; D unresolved. Germline V CDR1 and CDR2: MDHEN, SYDVKM. The germline V and J ends were trimmed by 6 bases and 0 bases, with 9 bases remaining between them. The length of the CDR3 is 14 residues. This CDR3 is CASSTEYSNQPQHF. Written as DNA, the CDR3 is TGTGCCAGCAGCACGGAGTATAGCAATCAGCCCCAGCATTTT.

The chain uses TRBV20-1 and TRBJ2-7; possibly TRBD1 for D (6 bases). Trimming took 0 bases from V and 3 from J, leaving 18 bases between them. CDR3 size: 16 residues. Germline lookup yields CDR1 DFQATT and CDR2 SNEGSKA (reference sequence). CDR3 loop: CSARDTRQARGYEQYF. The CDR3 DNA sequence: TGCAGTGCTAGAGATACTAGACAGGCAAGGGGCTACGAGCAGTACTTC.

This rearrangement joins TRBV12-3 or TRBV12-4 to TRBJ2-5; D is unresolved. The CDR3 covers 14 residues. Trimming shortened V by 2 bases and J by 5 bases, and 12 bases separated the two germline ends. The CDR3 DNA is TGTGCCAGCAGTTTACAGGAGCCAGTGGAGACCCAGTACTTC. Its translation: CASSLQEPVETQYF.

The J gene is TRBJ1-5, the V gene TRBV20-1, with D unresolved. The CDR3 length is 12 residues. The V gene lost 3 bases and the J gene lost 5 bases, with 8 bases spanning the gap. Germline V gene sequence: CDR1 DFQATT, CDR2 SNEGSKA (reference sequence). In nucleotides, the CDR3 is TGCAGTGCTAGTTATCGGGATCAGCCCCAGCATTTT. It codes for CSASYRDQPQHF.

This clonotype was recorded at least ten times. This chain joins TRBV7-2 and TRBJ2-5; TRBD2 agrees at 7 bases. V lost 7 bases, J lost 1 base, and 9 bases stayed unmatched. CDR3 length equals 15 residues. Germline-derived CDR1 and CDR2 are SGHTA and FQGNSA. The DNA of the CDR3 is TGTGCCAGCATTCCAGGGAGGGGTGGCCAAGAGACCCAGTACTTC. This sequence encodes CASIPGRGGQETQYF. The complete variable domain, with remaining parts taken from reference TRBV7-2 and TRBJ2-5, reads GAGVSQSPSNKVTEKGKDVELRCDPISGHTALYWYRQSLGQGLEFLIYFQGNSAPDKSGLPSDRFSAERTGGSVSTLTIQRTQQEDSAVYLCASIPGRGGQETQYFGPGTRLLVL.

The J gene is TRBJ1-4, the V gene TRBV5-5; D is ambiguous. The V and J ends lost 4 bases and 8 bases respectively, with 18 bases between them. The germline V gene has CDR1 SGHKS and CDR2 YYEKEE (reference sequence). There are 15 residues in the CDR3. As DNA, the CDR3 is TGTGCCAGCAGCCAAGAGTGGGGTCTTGGCGAAAAACTGTTTTTT. This encodes CASSQEWGLGEKLFF.

This clonotype was counted between two and nine times. This chain uses TRBV7-2 with TRBJ2-5; D perhaps matches TRBD2 (6 bases). Germline V gene sequence: CDR1 SGHTA, CDR2 FQGNSA. This CDR3 spans 15 amino acids. Trimming removed 7 bases from V and 2 bases from J, with 17 bases in between. CDR3 sequence (DNA): TGTGCCAGCACCCTAGGTGGAGCGGGTCAAGAGACCCAGTACTTC. This translates into CASTLGGAGQETQYF.

The V and J genes are TRBV27 and TRBJ2-5; the D gene is possibly TRBD1 (5 bases). The V end lost 7 bases, the J end lost 5 bases, and 14 bases lay between the germline ends. There are 13 residues in the CDR3. Germline V gene lookup returns CDR1 MNHEY and CDR2 SMNVEV (reference sequence). The CDR3 here is CASKDSFAETQYF. The CDR3 nucleotides read TGTGCCAGCAAAGACAGTTTTGCGGAGACCCAGTACTTC.

V usage is TRBV29-1 and J usage is TRBJ1-4; tentative D call: TRBD1 (5 bases). V lost 1 base and J lost 9, with 18 bases in between. Looked up from germline, CDR1 is SQVTM and CDR2 is ANQGSEA. This CDR3 has 15 amino acids. CDR3 sequence: CSVEVPQGGIQKLFF. For the CDR3, the DNA is TGCAGCGTTGAAGTTCCCCAGGGAGGGATTCAAAAACTGTTTTTT.

This clonotype was observed a few times. The chain combines TRBV18 with TRBJ2-1, with 8 bases matching TRBD2. Germline V gene sequence: CDR1 KGHSH, CDR2 LQKENI. The CDR3 runs 16 residues. J was trimmed by 7 bases and V by 3 bases; bases with no gene match: 11. CDR3 DNA: TGTGCCAGCTCACCTGTTTCCCCCCGGGAGGGAAATGAGCAGTTCTTC. Translation gives CASSPVSPREGNEQFF.

The chain has TRBV5-1 and TRBJ2-5; D unresolved. This CDR3 has 15 amino acids. V was clipped by 0 bases and J by 1 base, with 10 bases between them. The germline gives CDR1 SGHRS, CDR2 YFSETQ. This CDR3 reads CASSLAVVSQETQYF. The DNA for the CDR3 is TGCGCCAGCAGCTTGGCCGTCGTCAGCCAAGAGACCCAGTACTTC.

CDR3 sequence: CSASPFEGGRNYEQYF. The DNA for the CDR3 is TGCAGTGCTTCCCCCTTCGAGGGAGGGAGGAACTACGAGCAGTACTTC. V is TRBV20-1 and J is TRBJ2-7; 7 bases are a match to TRBD2. Germline loops: CDR1 DFQATT, CDR2 SNEGSKA (reference sequence). With V trimmed by 5 bases and J by 3 bases, 16 bases remained unmatched. The CDR3 consists of 16 residues.

The chain links TRBV9 to TRBJ2-5; unclear D gene. The length of the CDR3 is 17 residues. V lost 0 bases to trimming and J lost 7 bases, with 22 bases between them. Germline lookup yields CDR1 SGDLS and CDR2 YYNGEE. The CDR3 sequence is CASSVAASVGSVWTQYF. The CDR3 DNA sequence: TGTGCCAGCAGCGTAGCCGCAAGCGTCGGCAGTGTGTGGACCCAGTACTTC.

The rearrangement joins TRBV7-2 to TRBJ2-3, with 7 bases lining up with TRBD2. V was clipped by 5 bases and J by 2 bases; unmatched bases: 4. Germline V lookup: CDR1 SGHTA, CDR2 FQGNSA. This CDR3 has 14 residues. The CDR3 DNA sequence: TGTGCCAGCAGCCCGGGAGGCCCCACAGATACGCAGTATTTT. It translates to CASSPGGPTDTQYF.

This clonotype was recorded once. The chain links TRBV5-1 to TRBJ2-5; D is uncertain. The V gene lost 3 bases and the J gene lost 5 bases, with 5 bases spanning the gap. The length of the CDR3 is 11 residues. Germline CDR1 is SGHRS and CDR2 is YFSETQ. The CDR3 DNA is TGCGCCAGCAGCTGGGCGGAGACCCAGTACTTC. It codes for CASSWAETQYF.

The chain joins TRBV11-2 to TRBJ1-4, with TRBD1 identical over 7 bases. Germline-derived CDR1 and CDR2 are SGHAT and FQNNGV. Trimming at V came to 4 bases and at J to 5 bases, leaving 10 bases not matched to a gene. The CDR3 runs 16 residues. The CDR3 nucleotides are TGTGCCAGCAGCTCCCCCGGGACAGAACAAAATGAAAAACTGTTTTTT. Its protein is CASSSPGTEQNEKLFF.